The clone carrying this T cell receptor beta chain was detected once. What it binds is unknown. The data derive from a study of OX40 agonist ivuxolimab in advanced cancers. Study as a whole: Six ivuxolimab dose levels, 0.01 to 10 mg/kg, were given intravenously every 2 weeks. Aged roughly 23 to 80 with a mean of 60 years, they were 75% to 85% male. Therapy given before enrollment (anti-PD-1, anti-PD-L1 or anti-CTLA-4) was allowed, and 40% had some.

The assay was immunoSEQ multiplex PCR, and TCRdb's table has in-frame clones only and misses some. The sample includes tens of thousands of clones, 80% to 95% of them seen just once. Study-wide findings and caveats: Compared with others, partial responders at 0.1-3.0 mg/kg displayed clonal expansion among the lowest.

The source material was CD4+ or CD8+ T cells sorted from blood, sampled in a trial of the OX40 agonist ivuxolimab. This TCR derives from an adult with an advanced solid tumor such as melanoma, head and neck, liver or kidney cancer.

CDR3 coding DNA: TGTGCCAGCAGTTTCACCGGGACAGGGGTCGACGAGCAGTACTTC. Its translation is CASSFTGTGVDEQYF. The chain employs TRBV28 and TRBJ2-7; 10 positions agree with TRBD1. This CDR3 has 15 residues. Germline assignment: CDR1 MDHEN and CDR2 SYDVKM. J lost 5 bases, V lost 3 bases, and 7 bases had no gene match.